This passage covers 2 T cell receptor beta chains from one sample sequenced in a study of Ad26.COV2.S vaccination and SARS-CoV-2 variants. The repertoire was sequenced with immunoSEQ multiplex PCR; TCRdb's copy has only in-frame clones and lacks some. The table shows fewer than 300,000 clones, with more than 70% occurring only once. As to treatment: over 15 received Ad26.COV2.S at low or high dose, single or two shots; several received placebo; per-sample allocation not given. At day 63 after the first vaccine or placebo injection, samples were drawn. The source material was peripheral blood, sampled in a trial of Ad26.COV2.S vaccine versus placebo. Source of these receptors: a person between 18 and 65 years old who received the Ad26.COV2.S COVID-19 vaccine or a placebo.

This rearrangement joins TRBV3-1 (or the pseudogene TRBV3-2) to TRBJ1-5; D is ambiguous. V lost 0 bases and J 7 bases, leaving 7 bases between the germline ends. Germline V gene sequence: CDR1 LGHDT, CDR2 YNNKEL (reference sequence). The CDR3 is 13 amino acids. This CDR3 reads CASSQDFSQPQHF. CDR3 nucleotides: TGTGCCAGCAGCCAAGATTTCAGCCAGCCCCAGCATTTT.

This clone appeared a single time. The chain employs TRBV7-9 and TRBJ2-6; no firm D call. In germline, CDR1 is SEHNR, CDR2 FQNEAQ (reference sequence). The CDR3 sequence is 15 residues long. The germline V and J ends were trimmed by 0 bases and 0 bases, with 3 bases remaining between them. CDR3 bases: TGTGCCAGCAGCTTAGCCACCTCTGGGGCCAACGTCCTGACTTTC. This sequence encodes CASSLATSGANVLTF.